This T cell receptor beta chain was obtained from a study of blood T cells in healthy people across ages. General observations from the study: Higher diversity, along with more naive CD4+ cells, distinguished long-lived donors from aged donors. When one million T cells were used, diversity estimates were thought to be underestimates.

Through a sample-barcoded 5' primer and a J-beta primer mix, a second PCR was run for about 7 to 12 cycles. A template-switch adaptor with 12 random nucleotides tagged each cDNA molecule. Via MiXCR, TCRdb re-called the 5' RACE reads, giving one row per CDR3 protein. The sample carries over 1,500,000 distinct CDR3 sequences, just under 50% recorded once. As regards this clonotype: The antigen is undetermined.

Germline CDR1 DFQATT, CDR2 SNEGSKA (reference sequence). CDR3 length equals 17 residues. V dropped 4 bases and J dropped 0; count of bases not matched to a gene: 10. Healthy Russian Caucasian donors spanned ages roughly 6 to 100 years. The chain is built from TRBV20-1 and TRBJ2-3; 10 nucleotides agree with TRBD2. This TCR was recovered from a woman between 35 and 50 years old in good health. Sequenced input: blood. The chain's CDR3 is CSAKMLAGATSTDTQYF. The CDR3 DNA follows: TGCAGTGCTAAGATGCTAGCGGGGGCTACTAGCACAGATACGCAGTATTTT.